The present entry profiles one TCR beta chain with its context. No antigen is known for it. Here immunoSEQ multiplex PCR was the method, and the copy in TCRdb shows in-frame clones only, minus some. Of around 56,000 clones listed, roughly 90% are singletons. These data come from a study of OX40 agonist ivuxolimab in advanced cancers. Across the study: Ivuxolimab, an antibody that agonizes OX40 (CD134), was administered to the patients. Participants averaged roughly 57 years of age (range about 23 to 90) and were under 90% male.

There are 11 residues in the CDR3. Germline values: CDR1 SQVTM, CDR2 ANQGSEA. Trimming removed 6 bases at V and 7 bases at J, with 10 bases between. Study observations and caveats: At 0.1 to 3.0 mg/kg and by week 6, clonal expansion occurred in CD4+ and CD8+ blood T cells.

This sequence was found in an adult with an advanced solid tumor such as melanoma, head and neck, liver or kidney cancer. This sequence joins TRBV29-1 and TRBJ2-1; D is perhaps TRBD1 (6 bases). The material sequenced was CD4+ or CD8+ T cells sorted from blood, taken in a trial of the OX40 agonist ivuxolimab. The CDR3 spells CSVPGVNEQFF. The CDR3, as DNA: TGCAGCGTCCCAGGGGTTAATGAGCAGTTCTTC.